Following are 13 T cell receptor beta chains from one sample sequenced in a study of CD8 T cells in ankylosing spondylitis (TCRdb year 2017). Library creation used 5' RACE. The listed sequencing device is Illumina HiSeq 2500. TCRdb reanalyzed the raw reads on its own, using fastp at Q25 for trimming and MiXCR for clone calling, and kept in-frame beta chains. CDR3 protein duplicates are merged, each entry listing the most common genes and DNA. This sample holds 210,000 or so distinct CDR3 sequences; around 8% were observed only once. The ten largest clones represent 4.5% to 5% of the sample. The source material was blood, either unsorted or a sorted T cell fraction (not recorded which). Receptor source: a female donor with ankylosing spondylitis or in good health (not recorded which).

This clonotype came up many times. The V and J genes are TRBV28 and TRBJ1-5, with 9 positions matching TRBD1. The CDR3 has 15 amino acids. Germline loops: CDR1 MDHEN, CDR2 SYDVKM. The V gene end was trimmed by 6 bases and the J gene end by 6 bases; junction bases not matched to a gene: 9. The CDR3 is CASRHNRGPGQPQHF. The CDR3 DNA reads TGTGCCAGCAGGCATAACAGGGGGCCGGGTCAGCCCCAGCATTTT.

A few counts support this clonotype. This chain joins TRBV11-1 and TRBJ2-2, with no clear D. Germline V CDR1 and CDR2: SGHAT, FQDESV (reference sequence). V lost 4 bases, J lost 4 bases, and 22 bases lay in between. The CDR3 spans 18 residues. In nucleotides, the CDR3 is TGTGCCAGCAGCTCCCCCTGGGCCTCTCTCTCGGTCACCGGGGAGCTGTTTTTT. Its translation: CASSSPWASLSVTGELFF.

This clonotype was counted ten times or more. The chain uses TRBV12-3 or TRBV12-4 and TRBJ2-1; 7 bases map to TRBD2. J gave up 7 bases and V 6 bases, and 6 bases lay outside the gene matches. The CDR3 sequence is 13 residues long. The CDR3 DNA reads TGTGCCAGCAGACGACTAGCTGAAAATGAGCAGTTCTTC. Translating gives CASRRLAENEQFF.

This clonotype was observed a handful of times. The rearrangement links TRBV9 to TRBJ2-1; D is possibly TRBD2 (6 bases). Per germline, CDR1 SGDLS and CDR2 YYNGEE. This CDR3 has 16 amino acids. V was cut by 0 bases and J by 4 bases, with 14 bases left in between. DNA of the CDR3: TGTGCCAGCAGCGTAGAGGTGGGAGGAGGTTACAATGAGCAGTTCTTC. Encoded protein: CASSVEVGGGYNEQFF.

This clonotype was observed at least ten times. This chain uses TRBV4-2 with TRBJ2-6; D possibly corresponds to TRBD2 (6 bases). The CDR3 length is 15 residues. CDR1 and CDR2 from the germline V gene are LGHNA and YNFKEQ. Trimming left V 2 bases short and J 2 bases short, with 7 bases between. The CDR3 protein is CASSQPGAGANVLTF. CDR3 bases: TGTGCCAGCAGCCAACCGGGGGCTGGGGCCAACGTCCTGACTTTC.

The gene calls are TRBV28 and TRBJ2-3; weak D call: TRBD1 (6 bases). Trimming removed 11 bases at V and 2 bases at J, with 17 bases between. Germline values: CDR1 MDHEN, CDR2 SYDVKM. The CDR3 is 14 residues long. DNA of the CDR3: TGTGCCGGCGCTCCGGGACACTTCACAGATACGCAGTATTTT. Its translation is CAGAPGHFTDTQYF.

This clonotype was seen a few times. In DNA form, the CDR3 reads TGTGCTAGTGGTTTGCCCGGGCCCCGGTCGCGTGAGCAGTTCTTC. Translated: CASGLPGPRSREQFF. This chain links TRBV12-5 with TRBJ2-1; D not resolved. In germline, CDR1 is LGHNT, CDR2 FRNRAP. V lost 2 bases, J lost 9 bases, and 17 bases lay in between. The CDR3 is 15 amino acids. The full variable domain, with the rest looked up from reference TRBV12-5 and TRBJ2-1, is DARVTQTPRHKVTEMGQEVTMRCQPILGHNTVFWYRQTMMQGLELLAYFRNRAPLDDSGMPKDRFSAEMPDATLATLKIQPSEPRDSAVYFCASGLPGPRSREQFFGPGTRLTVL.

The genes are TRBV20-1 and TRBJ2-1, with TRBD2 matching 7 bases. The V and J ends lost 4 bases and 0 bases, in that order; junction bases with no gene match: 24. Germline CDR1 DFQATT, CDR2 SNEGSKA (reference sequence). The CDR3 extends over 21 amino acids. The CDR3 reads CSATDSWSNGRTRSSYNEQFF. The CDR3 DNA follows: TGCAGTGCTACCGATTCCTGGAGTAACGGGAGGACAAGGAGCTCCTACAATGAGCAGTTCTTC.

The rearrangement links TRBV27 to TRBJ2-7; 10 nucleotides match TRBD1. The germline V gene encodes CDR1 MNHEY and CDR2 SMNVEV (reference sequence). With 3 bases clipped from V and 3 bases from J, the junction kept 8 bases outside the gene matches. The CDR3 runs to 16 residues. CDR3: CASSFLGQGGYYEQYF. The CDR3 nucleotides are TGTGCCAGCAGTTTCCTAGGACAGGGGGGATACTACGAGCAGTACTTC.

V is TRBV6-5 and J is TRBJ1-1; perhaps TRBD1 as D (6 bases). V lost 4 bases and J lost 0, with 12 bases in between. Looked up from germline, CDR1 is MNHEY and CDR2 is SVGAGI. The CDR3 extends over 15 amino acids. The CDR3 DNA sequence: TGTGCCAGCAGTTCCCATGGGACACTGAACACTGAAGCTTTCTTT. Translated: CASSSHGTLNTEAFF.

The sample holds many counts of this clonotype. CDR3 region: CSVNEGLAETQYF. CDR3 nucleotides: TGCAGCGTAAACGAGGGACTAGCAGAGACCCAGTACTTC. V is TRBV29-1 and J is TRBJ2-5; 9 nucleotides line up with TRBD2. Germline lookup yields CDR1 SQVTM and CDR2 ANQGSEA. Germline trimming cut 6 bases from V and 4 bases from J; bases unmatched to any gene: 6. This CDR3 has 13 amino acids.

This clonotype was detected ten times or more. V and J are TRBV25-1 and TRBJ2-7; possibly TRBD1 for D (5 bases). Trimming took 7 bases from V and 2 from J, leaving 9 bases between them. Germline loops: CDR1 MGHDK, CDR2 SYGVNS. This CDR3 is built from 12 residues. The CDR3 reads CASKGQPYEQYF. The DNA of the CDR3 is TGTGCCAGCAAAGGACAACCCTACGAGCAGTACTTC.

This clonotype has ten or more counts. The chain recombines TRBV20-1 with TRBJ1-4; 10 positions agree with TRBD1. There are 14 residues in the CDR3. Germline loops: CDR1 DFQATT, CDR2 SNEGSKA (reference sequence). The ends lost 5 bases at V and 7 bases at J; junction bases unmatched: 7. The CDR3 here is CSASDRGNTEKLFF. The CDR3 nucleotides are TGCAGTGCTTCGGACAGGGGGAATACTGAAAAACTGTTTTTT.